The next 30 T cell receptor beta chains were all read from a single sample in a study of blood T cell repertoires in COVID-19. The method was immunoSEQ multiplex PCR; TCRdb's version includes in-frame clones alone and lacks a portion of them. The sample records tens of thousands of clones, roughly 86% being singletons. The specimen sequenced was peripheral blood. The receptors come from a man aged 55 to 70 with COVID-19, enrolled during active disease.

The rearrangement joins TRBV28 to TRBJ1-2, with 8 bases lining up with TRBD1. The germline V gene encodes CDR1 MDHEN and CDR2 SYDVKM. The CDR3 has 14 residues. V lost 10 bases and J lost 6; bases outside the gene matches: 13. CDR3 in amino acids: CATDRGGQYDGYTF. The CDR3 DNA follows: TGTGCCACCGACAGGGGAGGGCAATACGATGGCTACACCTTC.

Remarks on this clone: Within the sample, other DNA sequences also encode this same CDR3. This CDR3 reads CASSEGTSQETQYF. CDR3 nucleotides: TGTGCCAGCAGTGAGGGGACTAGCCAAGAGACCCAGTACTTC. This sequence joins TRBV2 and TRBJ2-5, with 8 bases lining up with TRBD2. Trimming took 3 bases from V and 1 from J; bases not matched to a gene: 1. The CDR3 loop spans 14 amino acids. CDR1 is SNHLY and CDR2 is FYNNEI in the germline V gene. Drawing the rest from reference TRBV2 and TRBJ2-5, the complete variable domain is EPEVTQTPSHQVTQMGQEVILRCVPISNHLYFYWYRQILGQKVEFLVSFYNNEISEKSEIFDDQFSVERPDGSNFTLKIRSTKLEDSAMYFCASSEGTSQETQYFGPGTRLLVL.

This chain uses TRBV5-8 with TRBJ2-3, with 7 positions matching TRBD1. Germline CDR1 reads SGHTS; CDR2 reads YDEGEE. J was trimmed by 5 bases and V by 4 bases; bases with no gene match: 7. CDR3 length: 14 residues. The CDR3 loop reads CASSTNRGEDTQYF. The CDR3, as DNA: TGTGCCAGCAGCACGAACAGGGGAGAAGATACGCAGTATTTT.

The chain employs TRBV29-1 and TRBJ1-2; TRBD1 agrees at 7 bases. The germline V gene encodes CDR1 SQVTM and CDR2 ANQGSEA. Unmatched junction bases numbered 11, after V lost 7 bases and J lost 6 bases. This CDR3 is built from 13 residues. CDR3 coding DNA: TGCAGCGCTGCCGAGACAGGGAGCCATGGCTACACCTTC. Its translation is CSAAETGSHGYTF.

This sequence joins TRBV6-2 or TRBV6-3 and TRBJ2-1, with D perhaps matching TRBD1 (5 bases). Trimming removed 3 bases at V and 10 bases at J, with 13 bases between. The CDR3 runs 13 residues. Looked up from germline, CDR1 is MNHEY and CDR2 is SVGEGT. The chain's CDR3 is CASSYRGAFEQFF. The CDR3 DNA sequence: TGTGCCAGCAGTTATAGGGGTGCGTTCGAGCAGTTCTTC.

V usage is TRBV10-1 and J usage is TRBJ1-1; the match to TRBD1 covers 8 bases. The CDR3 is 15 residues long. Losses at the gene ends were 3 bases for V and 5 bases for J; bases not matched to a gene: 8. Germline V gene lookup returns CDR1 WNHNN and CDR2 SYGVQD (reference sequence). DNA for the CDR3: TGCGCCAGCAGTGATCAACAGGGGGGAGATACTGAAGCTTTCTTT. Translation: CASSDQQGGDTEAFF.

V and J are TRBV7-9 and TRBJ2-1, with a possible D match to TRBD2 (5 bases). Germline assignment: CDR1 SEHNR and CDR2 FQNEAQ (reference sequence). The CDR3 loop spans 16 amino acids. The V gene lost 5 bases and the J gene lost 8 bases, with 22 bases spanning the gap. CDR3 region: CASSPILARESHEQFF. In DNA, the CDR3 is TGTGCCAGCAGCCCCATCCTTGCGAGGGAGAGTCATGAGCAGTTCTTC.

This clone was counted once. The chain employs TRBV7-2 and TRBJ2-7; TRBD2 matches 9 bases. J was trimmed by 5 bases and V by 5 bases; bases with no gene match: 16. Germline CDR1 is SGHTA and CDR2 is FQGNSA. There are 17 residues in the CDR3. CDR3 bases: TGTGCCAGCAGCCCTACCCCCCGTAGCGGGAGTTTGAACGAGCAGTACTTC. Its translation is CASSPTPRSGSLNEQYF.

The chain couples TRBV27 to TRBJ1-1, with TRBD1 as a possible D gene (6 bases). Between the trimmed V and J ends, which lost 5 bases and 3 bases, there was a span of 19 bases. Germline loops: CDR1 MNHEY, CDR2 SMNVEV (reference sequence). The CDR3 runs to 16 residues. CDR3 sequence reads: CASSPRVGASYTEAFF. The CDR3, as DNA: TGTGCCAGCAGTCCCAGGGTGGGGGCGAGTTACACTGAAGCTTTCTTT.

The chain is built from TRBV4-1 and TRBJ1-4, with 8 positions matching TRBD1. The V segment lost 5 bases and the J segment 7 bases; nucleotides outside the gene matches: 9. The CDR3 has 15 residues. In germline, CDR1 is MGHRA, CDR2 YSYEKL. Written as DNA, the CDR3 is TGCGCCAGCAGCACCTCAGGGGGCGCCTCTGAAAAACTGTTTTTT. Its protein is CASSTSGGASEKLFF.

The chain has TRBV2 and TRBJ2-3; D is undetermined. This CDR3 contains 10 residues. Per the germline V gene, CDR1 is SNHLY and CDR2 is FYNNEI. V lost 5 bases, J lost 7 bases, and 4 bases lay in between. CDR3 nucleotides: TGTGCCAGCAGTCTCTATACGCAGTATTTT. Translation gives CASSLYTQYF.

The chain uses TRBV28 and TRBJ2-7; TRBD2 matches at 8 bases. V lost 8 bases to trimming and J lost 6 bases; unmatched junction nucleotides: 21. The CDR3 is 17 amino acids. Per the germline V gene, CDR1 is MDHEN and CDR2 is SYDVKM. The CDR3 nucleotides read TGTGCCAGCTATCCGACAGGAACCGGGACTAGGCCCTTCGAGCAGTACTTC. It encodes CASYPTGTGTRPFEQYF.

The chain has TRBV12-3 or TRBV12-4 and TRBJ2-1, with D unclear. The CDR3 is 12 residues long. Between the trimmed V and J ends, which lost 4 bases and 7 bases, there was a span of 8 bases. As DNA, the CDR3 is TGTGCCAGCAGTTCCCTACGTAATGAGCAGTTCTTC. Protein product: CASSSLRNEQFF.

The chain couples TRBV9 to TRBJ1-3; D is uncertain. V was cut by 0 bases and J by 0 bases, with 7 bases left in between. Germline V lookup: CDR1 SGDLS, CDR2 YYNGEE. There are 15 residues in the CDR3. The CDR3 loop reads CASSVGGVSGNTIYF. The CDR3 coding sequence is TGTGCCAGCAGCGTAGGAGGAGTCTCTGGAAACACCATATATTTT.

V is TRBV3-1 (or the pseudogene TRBV3-2) and J is TRBJ1-1, with D uncertain. The CDR3 consists of 13 residues. V shed 2 bases and J shed 2 bases, with 6 bases lying between them. The germline V gene has CDR1 LGHDT and CDR2 YNNKEL (reference sequence). The CDR3 DNA reads TGTGCCAGCAGCCAATTTCGTAACACTGAAGCTTTCTTT. This codes for CASSQFRNTEAFF.

This chain's CDR3 is CASSLDPPGFSPLHF. CDR3 DNA sequence: TGTGCCAGCAGCTTGGACCCCCCAGGGTTTTCACCCCTCCACTTT. This sequence joins TRBV5-5 and TRBJ1-6, with D tentatively TRBD1 (5 bases). CDR1 is SGHKS, CDR2 YYEKEE, per germline (reference sequence). Deletions cut 0 bases from V and 9 bases from J, with 13 bases between. The CDR3 is made up of 15 amino acids.

J is TRBJ2-7 and V is TRBV19, with TRBD1 matching over 7 bases. Trimming at V came to 6 bases and at J to 4 bases, leaving 15 bases not matched to a gene. The CDR3 covers 16 residues. Germline V lookup: CDR1 LNHDA, CDR2 SQIVND (reference sequence). This chain's CDR3 is CASSTRWGTAGYEQYF. The DNA of the CDR3 is TGTGCCAGTAGCACGAGGTGGGGGACAGCAGGTTACGAGCAGTACTTC.

The genes are TRBV18 and TRBJ1-1; 7 nucleotides match TRBD1. Germline V gene sequence: CDR1 KGHSH, CDR2 LQKENI. Trimming took 3 bases from V and 4 from J; bases not matched to a gene: 8. CDR3 length: 15 amino acids. The DNA of the CDR3 is TGTGCCAGCTCACCGGCGACAGGGCGGTTCACTGAAGCTTTCTTT. This translates into CASSPATGRFTEAFF. Based on the CDR3 plus reference TRBV18 and TRBJ1-1, the full variable domain is NAGVMQNPRHLVRRRGQEARLRCSPMKGHSHVYWYRQLPEEGLKFMVYLQKENIIDESGMPKERFSAEFPKEGPSILRIQQVVRGDSAAYFCASSPATGRFTEAFFGQGTRLTVV.

This chain uses TRBV4-2 with TRBJ2-2, with D unresolved. The V gene's germline CDR1 is LGHNA and CDR2 YNFKEQ. This CDR3 region has 15 residues. Trimming took 1 base from V and 0 from J, leaving 6 bases between them. The CDR3 protein is CASSQGGANTGELFF. The CDR3 DNA follows: TGTGCCAGCAGCCAAGGCGGTGCGAACACCGGGGAGCTGTTTTTT.

The rearrangement links TRBV18 to TRBJ2-7; 14 bases are shared with TRBD2. Germline-derived CDR1 and CDR2 are KGHSH and LQKENI. V lost 5 bases, J lost 6 bases, and 6 bases stayed unmatched. The CDR3 contains 15 residues. CDR3 sequence reads: CASSMTSGRVREQYF. The CDR3 bases are TGTGCCAGCTCAATGACTAGCGGGAGGGTGCGCGAGCAGTACTTC.

The chain has TRBV7-2 and TRBJ2-7; D might be TRBD1 (5 bases). CDR3 length: 13 residues. The germline V gene encodes CDR1 SGHTA and CDR2 FQGNSA. With 1 base removed from V and 2 bases from J, the gap between germline ends came to 6 bases. CDR3 loop: CASSLETAYEQYF. The CDR3 DNA reads TGTGCCAGCAGCTTAGAGACAGCCTACGAGCAGTACTTC.

The chain couples TRBV7-9 to TRBJ1-3; D perhaps matches TRBD1 (6 bases). This CDR3 has 15 residues. From germline, CDR1 is SEHNR and CDR2 FQNEAQ (reference sequence). V was clipped by 5 bases and J by 4 bases, with 15 bases between them. The CDR3 region is CASSALQGLGNTIYF. In nucleotides, the CDR3 is TGTGCCAGCAGCGCCCTACAGGGATTAGGAAACACCATATATTTT.

The rearrangement links TRBV7-9 to TRBJ2-3; no firm D call. The CDR3 runs 12 residues. Trimming pared 8 bases from V and 3 bases from J, leaving 9 bases between. Germline assignment: CDR1 SEHNR and CDR2 FQNEAQ (reference sequence). The CDR3 sequence: CASRVGTDTQYF. CDR3 sequence (DNA): TGTGCCAGCCGGGTAGGAACAGATACGCAGTATTTT.

The chain has TRBV10-3 and TRBJ2-1; D is perhaps TRBD1 (6 bases). V lost 6 bases and J lost 4, with 10 bases in between. The CDR3 has 13 amino acids. CDR1 is ENHRY, CDR2 SYGVKD, per germline. CDR3 DNA sequence: TGTGCCATCAGCTTGGACAGATACAATGAGCAGTTCTTC. Translated, it gives CAISLDRYNEQFF.

The chain has TRBV5-4 and TRBJ2-5; the D gene is possibly TRBD2 (6 bases). CDR1 SGHNT and CDR2 YYREEE come from the germline V gene (reference sequence). V was shortened by 1 base and J by 0 bases, with 10 bases between the two germline ends. The CDR3 covers 15 residues. The CDR3 is CASSLRGGHQETQYF. DNA of the CDR3: TGTGCCAGCAGCTTGAGGGGAGGCCACCAAGAGACCCAGTACTTC.

J is TRBJ2-3 and V is TRBV19; TRBD1 might be the D (6 bases). V was shortened by 6 bases and J by 6 bases, with 13 bases between the two germline ends. Germline assignment: CDR1 LNHDA and CDR2 SQIVND (reference sequence). The CDR3 totals 13 residues. For the CDR3, the DNA is TGTGCCAGTAGCCAAGGGGGTGCGGATACGCAGTATTTT. Protein sequence: CASSQGGADTQYF.

The V gene is TRBV10-3, the J gene TRBJ1-4; 7 nucleotides align to TRBD1. V was clipped by 0 bases and J by 5 bases; unmatched bases: 6. Germline V gene lookup returns CDR1 ENHRY and CDR2 SYGVKD. The CDR3 is 16 residues long. This chain's CDR3 is CAISESKGQLNEKLFF. The CDR3 region has the DNA TGTGCCATCAGTGAGTCGAAGGGACAGTTGAATGAAAAACTGTTTTTT.

The chain recombines TRBV28 with TRBJ2-1; 10 bases are shared with TRBD1. CDR1 MDHEN and CDR2 SYDVKM come from the germline V gene. Unmatched junction bases numbered 4, after V lost 4 bases and J lost 4 bases. The CDR3 is 15 amino acids. The CDR3 nucleotides read TGTGCCAGCAGTTCCCCGGGACAGGGGTACAATGAGCAGTTCTTC. Translated: CASSSPGQGYNEQFF.

V is TRBV7-6 and J is TRBJ2-1; TRBD2 aligns across 9 bases. Trimming removed 4 bases from V and 3 bases from J; junction bases left unmatched: 16. CDR1 SGHVS and CDR2 FNYEAQ come from the germline V gene. The CDR3 totals 19 residues. CDR3 in DNA: TGTGCCAGCAGCTCGCCATCGGTCGTCAGCGGGAGGAGCTACAATGAGCAGTTCTTC. Translation: CASSSPSVVSGRSYNEQFF.

The chain carries TRBV25-1 and TRBJ2-3, with 9 bases that match TRBD1. The CDR3 totals 17 residues. Looked up from germline, CDR1 is MGHDK and CDR2 is SYGVNS. V gave up 2 bases and J gave up 6 bases; unmatched junction bases: 12. The CDR3 reads CASSEARDRAEADTQYF. DNA for the CDR3: TGTGCCAGCAGTGAAGCCCGGGACAGGGCGGAGGCGGATACGCAGTATTTT.